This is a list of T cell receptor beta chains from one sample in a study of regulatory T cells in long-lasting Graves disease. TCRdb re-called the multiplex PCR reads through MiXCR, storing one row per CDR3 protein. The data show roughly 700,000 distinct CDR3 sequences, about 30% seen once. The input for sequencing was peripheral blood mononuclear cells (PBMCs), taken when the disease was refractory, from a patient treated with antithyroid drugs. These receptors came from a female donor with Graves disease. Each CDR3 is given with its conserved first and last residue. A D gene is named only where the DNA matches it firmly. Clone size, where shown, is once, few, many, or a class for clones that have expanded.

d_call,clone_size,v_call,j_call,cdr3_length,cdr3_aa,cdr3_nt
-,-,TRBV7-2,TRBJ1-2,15,CASSLIFRDNYGYTF,TGTGCCAGCAGCTTAATCTTCCGGGACAACTATGGCTACACCTTC
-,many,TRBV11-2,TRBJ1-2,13,CASSFQGNYGYTF,TGTGCCAGCAGCTTCCAGGGGAACTATGGCTACACCTTC
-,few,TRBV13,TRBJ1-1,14,CASSPRPQSTEAFF,TGTGCCAGCAGCCCGCGACCCCAATCCACTGAAGCTTTCTTT
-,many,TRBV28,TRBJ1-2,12,CASTSPSYGYTF,TGTGCCAGCACCTCGCCGTCCTATGGCTACACCTTC
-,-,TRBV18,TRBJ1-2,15,CASSSTPRGGDGYTF,TGTGCCAGCTCATCTACTCCCCGGGGTGGGGATGGCTACACCTTC
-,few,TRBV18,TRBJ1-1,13,CASSPQGYGEAFF,TGTGCCAGCTCACCACAGGGGTACGGTGAAGCTTTCTTT
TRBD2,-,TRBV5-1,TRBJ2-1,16,CASSLTTSGSYNEQFF,TGCGCCAGCAGCCTAACTACTAGCGGTTCCTACAATGAGCAGTTCTTC
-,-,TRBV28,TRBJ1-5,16,CASRLTGTRSNQPQHF,TGTGCCAGCAGGTTGACAGGAACAAGGAGCAATCAGCCCCAGCATTTT
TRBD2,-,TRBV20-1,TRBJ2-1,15,CSAILLAGGHNEQFF,TGCAGTGCCATACTTCTAGCGGGAGGACACAATGAGCAGTTCTTC
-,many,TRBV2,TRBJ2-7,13,CASTRDPGFEQYF,TGTGCCAGCACCCGTGATCCGGGTTTCGAGCAGTACTTC
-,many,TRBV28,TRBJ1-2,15,CASSFSLQGLGGYTF,TGTGCCAGCAGTTTCAGTCTCCAGGGCTTGGGGGGCTACACCTTC
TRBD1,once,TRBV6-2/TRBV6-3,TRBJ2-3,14,CASWDRGPADTQYF,TGTGCCAGCTGGGACAGAGGTCCCGCAGATACGCAGTATTTT
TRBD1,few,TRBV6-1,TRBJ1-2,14,CASSDWAGGRGYTF,TGTGCCAGCAGTGATTGGGCAGGGGGAAGGGGCTACACCTTC
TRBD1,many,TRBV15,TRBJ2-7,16,CATSKSSGTGGYEQYF,TGTGCCACCAGCAAAAGTTCCGGGACAGGGGGCTACGAGCAGTACTTC
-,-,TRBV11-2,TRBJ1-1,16,CASSFGPHHTNTEAFF,TGTGCCAGCAGCTTTGGGCCTCACCACACCAACACTGAAGCTTTCTTT
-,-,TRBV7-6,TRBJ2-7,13,CASSLAQPYEQYF,TGTGCCAGCAGCTTAGCGCAGCCGTACGAGCAGTACTTC
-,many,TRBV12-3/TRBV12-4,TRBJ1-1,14,CASSFRGSNTEAFF,TGTGCCAGCAGTTTTCGGGGGTCGAACACTGAAGCTTTCTTT
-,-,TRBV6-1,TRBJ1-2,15,CASRPRGGDHYGYTF,TGTGCCAGCAGACCAAGAGGAGGGGACCACTATGGCTACACCTTC
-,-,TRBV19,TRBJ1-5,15,CASSIDGQGAWPQHF,TGTGCCAGTAGTATCGATGGGCAGGGTGCTTGGCCCCAGCATTTT
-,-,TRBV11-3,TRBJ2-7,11,CASSQENEQYF,TGTGCCAGCAGCCAAGAAAACGAGCAGTACTTC
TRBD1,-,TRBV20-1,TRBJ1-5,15,CSARDRGVWNQPQHF,TGCAGTGCTAGGGACAGGGGTGTTTGGAATCAGCCCCAGCATTTT
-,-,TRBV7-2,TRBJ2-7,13,CASARGRVYEQYF,TGTGCCAGCGCTAGGGGGAGGGTCTACGAGCAGTACTTC
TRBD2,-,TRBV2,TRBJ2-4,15,CASSEARGERDIQYF,TGTGCCAGCAGTGAAGCGCGGGGGGAGCGGGACATTCAGTACTTC
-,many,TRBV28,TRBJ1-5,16,CASSLMMGGYNQPQHF,TGTGCCAGCAGTTTGATGATGGGGGGATACAATCAGCCCCAGCATTTT
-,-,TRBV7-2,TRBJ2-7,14,CASSYRNRVGEQYF,TGTGCCAGCAGCTACCGGAACCGGGTAGGCGAGCAGTACTTC
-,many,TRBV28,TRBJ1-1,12,CAARVGSTEAFF,TGTGCCGCAAGGGTAGGGTCCACTGAAGCTTTCTTT
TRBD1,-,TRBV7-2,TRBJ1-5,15,CASSLQGVSVQPQHF,TGTGCCAGCAGCCTACAGGGGGTCTCGGTTCAGCCCCAGCATTTT
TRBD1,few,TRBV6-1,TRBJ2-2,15,CASRQGTGRTGELFF,TGTGCCAGCAGACAAGGGACAGGGCGCACCGGGGAGCTGTTTTTT
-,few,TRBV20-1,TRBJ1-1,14,CSAWSGQADTEAFF,TGCAGTGCTTGGAGCGGACAAGCCGACACTGAAGCTTTCTTT
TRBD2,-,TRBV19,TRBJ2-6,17,CASSRPSRGAGANVLTF,TGTGCCAGTAGTAGGCCCTCACGGGGGGCTGGGGCCAACGTCCTGACTTTC
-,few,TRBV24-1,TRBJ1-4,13,CATSDSRGEKLFF,TGTGCCACCAGTGATTCCCGGGGTGAAAAACTGTTTTTT
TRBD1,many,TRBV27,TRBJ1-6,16,CASRSTGSSYNSPLHF,TGTGCCAGCAGATCGACAGGGAGCTCCTATAATTCACCCCTCCACTTT
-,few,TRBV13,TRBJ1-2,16,CASSSNGRMSNYGYTF,TGTGCCAGCAGCTCTAACGGACGGATGTCTAACTATGGCTACACCTTC